This entry lists 22 T cell receptor beta chains sequenced from one sample in a study of T cell clusters in autoimmune cytopenias. One tube held mixed TRB-A and TRB-B primer pools for touch-down PCR. From its re-call of the multiplex PCR reads, TCRdb lists each CDR3 protein once, without DNA. The sample totals fewer than 15,000 distinct CDR3 sequences. TRB amplification used approximately 270 ng of peripheral blood genomic DNA. The sequencing sample was made of peripheral blood. These receptor sequences come from a human donor with an autoimmune cytopenia or autoimmune hepatitis (not recorded which).

This clonotype is labeled medium-sized based on frequency. This chain connects TRBV30 to TRBJ2-1. The CDR3 has 11 residues. The germline gives CDR1 GTSNPN, CDR2 SVGIG (reference sequence). The CDR3 reads CAWQDYNEQFF.

V usage is TRBV12-3 or TRBV12-4 and J usage is TRBJ1-2; TCRdb returns TRBD1, unconfirmable since there is no DNA. This CDR3 has 14 amino acids. The CDR3 region is CASSRGQGRGGYTF.

This chain joins TRBV19 and TRBJ2-3. This CDR3 is built from 14 residues. Germline values: CDR1 LNHDA, CDR2 SQIVND (reference sequence). The CDR3 sequence: CASSISIQTDTQYF.

The chain recombines TRBV5-6 with TRBJ1-4; with no DNA, the TCRdb D assignment of TRBD1 cannot be verified. Per germline, CDR1 SGHDT and CDR2 YYEEEE. This CDR3 is 15 amino acids long. The chain's CDR3 is CASSAGTGKNEKLFF.

The V gene is TRBV20-1, the J gene TRBJ2-1. The CDR3 is made up of 14 amino acids. The germline V gene has CDR1 DFQATT and CDR2 SNEGSKA (reference sequence). This chain's CDR3 is CSAKSSGSYNEQFF.

CDR3 loop: CASSTGDGADEQFF. This chain joins TRBV18 and TRBJ2-1; no DNA is available, so the TRBD1 call from TCRdb remains unchecked. The CDR3 runs 14 residues. Germline V gene lookup returns CDR1 KGHSH and CDR2 LQKENI.

V gene TRBV20-1 combines with J gene TRBJ2-2; lacking DNA, the TRBD2 call made by TCRdb goes unchecked. Germline lookup yields CDR1 DFQATT and CDR2 SNEGSKA (reference sequence). The CDR3 totals 16 residues. CDR3 loop: CSALPTSASNTGELFF.

The chain carries TRBV12-3 or TRBV12-4 and TRBJ2-3; as DNA is missing, the TRBD2 call by TCRdb cannot be tested. The CDR3 is made up of 15 amino acids. The CDR3 here is CASSFLATYGDTQYF.

This sequence joins TRBV5-1 and TRBJ2-2; TCRdb indicates TRBD2, and absent DNA this call remains unverified. CDR3 length equals 16 residues. From germline, CDR1 is SGHRS and CDR2 YFSETQ. CDR3: CASSSWTSGSTGELFF.

The genes are TRBV15 and TRBJ1-5. Germline V gives CDR1 LNHNV, CDR2 YYDKDF (reference sequence). The CDR3 loop spans 14 amino acids. CDR3 loop: CATSRGREAQPQHF. Combining the CDR3 with reference TRBV15 and TRBJ1-5 gives the whole variable domain DAMVIQNPRYQVTQFGKPVTLSCSQTLNHNVMYWYQQKSSQAPKLLFHYYDKDFNNEADTPDNFQSRRPNTSFCFLDIRSPGLGDTAMYLCATSRGREAQPQHFGDGTRLSIL.

The rearrangement links TRBV20-1 to TRBJ2-3. Germline V gene lookup returns CDR1 DFQATT and CDR2 SNEGSKA (reference sequence). This CDR3 has 13 amino acids. The CDR3 reads CSARVTSPDTQYF.

The CDR3 is CASSYHNEKLFF. This rearrangement joins TRBV12-3 or TRBV12-4 to TRBJ1-4. This CDR3 region has 12 residues.

The chain combines TRBV19 with TRBJ2-7; TCRdb reports TRBD1, a call that lacks DNA to check it against. This CDR3 spans 13 amino acids. From germline, CDR1 is LNHDA and CDR2 SQIVND (reference sequence). CDR3 region: CASSTGAVYEQYF.

This clonotype ranks as medium-sized in terms of frequency. The V call is TRBV19, the J call TRBJ2-3. CDR1 is LNHDA, CDR2 SQIVND, per germline (reference sequence). This CDR3 spans 14 amino acids. This CDR3 reads CASSIDVSTDTQYF.

This clonotype is labeled medium-sized based on frequency. The CDR3 here is CASSLGSAPTDTQYF. The chain is built from TRBV11-1 and TRBJ2-3; the TRBD1 assignment by TCRdb is unverifiable without DNA. The CDR3 is 15 amino acids. CDR1 and CDR2 (germline): SGHAT, FQDESV (reference sequence).

The chain links TRBV6-2 or TRBV6-3 to TRBJ2-2; TCRdb reports TRBD1, a call that lacks DNA to check it against. The CDR3 is made up of 13 amino acids. Germline CDR1 reads MNHEY; CDR2 reads SVGEGT. CDR3 region: CASRLTGMGELFF.

By frequency, this clonotype registers medium-sized. J is TRBJ1-3 and V is TRBV6-5; the D call from TCRdb, TRBD1, cannot be confirmed without DNA. Germline CDR1 reads MNHEY; CDR2 reads SVGAGI. There are 16 residues in the CDR3. The CDR3 region is CASSYRPGSAADTIYF.

This clonotype is called large based on its frequency. This rearrangement joins TRBV15 to TRBJ2-7. Per germline, CDR1 LNHNV and CDR2 YYDKDF (reference sequence). The CDR3 totals 12 residues. The CDR3 is CATSRDLHEQYF. Drawing the rest from reference TRBV15 and TRBJ2-7, the complete variable domain is DAMVIQNPRYQVTQFGKPVTLSCSQTLNHNVMYWYQQKSSQAPKLLFHYYDKDFNNEADTPDNFQSRRPNTSFCFLDIRSPGLGDTAMYLCATSRDLHEQYFGPGTRLTVT.

The V and J genes are TRBV11-2 and TRBJ2-7; TCRdb lists TRBD1, though no DNA is available to test this call. Germline V lookup: CDR1 SGHAT, CDR2 FQNNGV. The CDR3 has 14 amino acids. CDR3 loop: CASSLVTGYREQYF.

This clonotype is labeled medium-sized based on frequency. The chain recombines TRBV12-3 or TRBV12-4 with TRBJ2-5; TCRdb returns TRBD1, unconfirmable since there is no DNA. CDR3 length: 15 residues. The chain's CDR3 is CASSLDGRGRETQYF.

The chain links TRBV19 to TRBJ2-7; TCRdb designates TRBD2, a call that cannot be tested without DNA. The CDR3 has 16 amino acids. The V gene's germline CDR1 is LNHDA and CDR2 SQIVND (reference sequence). Here the CDR3 reads CASSLPDYSGSYEQYF.

V gene TRBV19 combines with J gene TRBJ1-1; no DNA is available, so the TRBD1 call from TCRdb remains unchecked. CDR1 and CDR2 (germline): LNHDA, SQIVND (reference sequence). This CDR3 contains 16 residues. CDR3 residues: CASRSPGRGLNTEAFF. The whole variable domain, remainder taken from reference TRBV19 and TRBJ1-1, is DGGITQSPKYLFRKEGQNVTLSCEQNLNHDAMYWYRQDPGQGLRLIYYSQIVNDFQKGDIAEGYSVSREKKESFPLTVTSAQKNPTAFYLCASRSPGRGLNTEAFFGQGTRLTVV.